The 23 T cell receptor beta chains given below trace back to one sample, sequenced in a study of regulatory and conventional T cells in RAG deficiency. Produced via immunoSEQ multiplex PCR; TCRdb's table is partial and in-frame only. The sample has some 21,000 clones, roughly 93% seen once; the top ten hold approximately 0.78%. Conventional CD4+ T cells were sorted from blood as CD25-low CD127-high cells. This sample was also put to use in a study of regulatory T cells. That investigation notes: The PCR used 52 TRBV and 13 TRBJ primers.

The sequencing sample was made of CD4+ T cells sorted from blood. Receptor source: a human donor in good health.

The rearrangement uses TRBV30 and TRBJ1-2; maybe TRBD1 (6 bases). V lost 4 bases and J 6 bases, leaving 15 bases between the germline ends. Germline CDR1 is GTSNPN and CDR2 is SVGIG (reference sequence). The CDR3 contains 13 residues. The CDR3 nucleotides are TGTGCCTGGACCTTCACAGGGACGCATGGCTACACCTTC. Amino acid sequence: CAWTFTGTHGYTF.

This clone has more than one count but fewer than ten. This CDR3 is CASSSDRVRSPLHF. The CDR3 nucleotides are TGTGCCAGCAGTTCGGACAGGGTAAGGTCACCCCTCCACTTT. The rearrangement links TRBV6-1 to TRBJ1-6, with 8 nucleotides matching TRBD1. The CDR3 covers 14 residues. Per germline, CDR1 MNHNS and CDR2 SASEGT. V lost 5 bases and J lost 10; bases outside the gene matches: 7.

On this clone itself: Mismatch with germline at one junction end may stem from a read error. This chain uses TRBV6-5 with TRBJ2-1, with D maybe TRBD1 (5 bases). The length of the CDR3 is 14 residues. Germline V gene sequence: CDR1 MNHEY, CDR2 SVGAGI. CDR3 region: CASMVPGPYNEQFF. The CDR3 region has the DNA TGTGCCAGCATGGTGCCAGGGCCCTACAATGAACAGTTCTTC.

The chain combines TRBV6-1 with TRBJ2-5, with D possibly matching TRBD2 (5 bases). Germline V gives CDR1 MNHNS, CDR2 SASEGT. V was shortened by 2 bases and J by 3 bases, with 10 bases between the two germline ends. The length of the CDR3 is 14 residues. The CDR3 reads CASSEFLAEETQYF. CDR3 nucleotides: TGTGCCAGCAGTGAATTCCTAGCAGAAGAGACCCAGTACTTC.

The chain combines TRBV11-2 with TRBJ1-4, with D perhaps matching TRBD1 (5 bases). The CDR3 runs 18 residues. Looked up from germline, CDR1 is SGHAT and CDR2 is FQNNGV. Trimming stripped 2 bases from V and 4 bases from J, with 20 bases between. The CDR3 is CASSLRDGGKVNNEKLFF. For the CDR3, the DNA is TGTGCCAGCAGCTTAAGGGACGGTGGGAAAGTTAATAATGAAAAACTGTTTTTT.

The chain recombines TRBV29-1 with TRBJ2-6, with D unclear. This CDR3 contains 14 residues. With 4 bases removed from V and 1 base from J, the gap between germline ends came to 8 bases. Germline CDR1 and CDR2: SQVTM and ANQGSEA. This chain's CDR3 is CSVGGSSGANVLTF. The DNA of the CDR3 is TGCAGCGTTGGGGGTTCATCTGGGGCCAACGTCCTGACTTTC.

The rearrangement joins TRBV29-1 to TRBJ1-1; no clear D gene. CDR3 size: 12 residues. Germline CDR1 and CDR2: SQVTM and ANQGSEA. The germline V and J ends were trimmed by 5 bases and 6 bases, with 13 bases remaining between them. The chain's CDR3 is CSVLLSGAEAFF. CDR3 DNA sequence: TGCAGCGTTCTGTTGAGCGGGGCTGAAGCTTTCTTT.

V usage is TRBV30 and J usage is TRBJ1-5; the D is unclear. The germline V and J ends were trimmed by 7 bases and 15 bases, with 22 bases remaining between them. This CDR3 contains 12 residues. Germline CDR1 is GTSNPN and CDR2 is SVGIG (reference sequence). The CDR3 spells CASEREGGPPHF. The CDR3 nucleotides are TGTGCCTCCGAGAGGGAGGGCGGACCTCCGCATTTT.

The chain combines TRBV28 with TRBJ2-2; possibly TRBD1 for D (6 bases). CDR1 is MDHEN, CDR2 SYDVKM, per germline. Trimming pared 8 bases from V and 0 bases from J, leaving 7 bases between. This CDR3 has 13 amino acids. CDR3 sequence reads: CASQGSNTGELFF. The CDR3 DNA is TGTGCCAGCCAGGGGTCGAACACCGGGGAGCTGTTTTTT.

This chain connects TRBV5-1 to TRBJ1-4, with D uncertain. The ends were cut back, 0 bases at V and 5 bases at J, with 8 bases in the middle. Germline CDR1 and CDR2: SGHRS and YFSETQ. The CDR3 has 14 residues. In nucleotides, the CDR3 is TGCGCCAGCAGCTTGGTACTGGGCAATGAAAAACTGTTTTTT. This sequence encodes CASSLVLGNEKLFF. The full variable domain, its missing parts supplied by reference TRBV5-1 and TRBJ1-4, is KAGVTQTPRYLIKTRGQQVTLSCSPISGHRSVSWYQQTPGQGLQFLFEYFSETQRNKGNFPGRFSGRQFSNSRSEMNVSTLELGDSALYLCASSLVLGNEKLFFGSGTQLSVL.

This clone showed up just once. J is TRBJ1-1 and V is TRBV29-1, with 7 positions matching TRBD1. Trimming removed 3 bases from V and 1 base from J; junction bases left unmatched: 5. The CDR3 runs to 14 residues. Looked up from germline, CDR1 is SQVTM and CDR2 is ANQGSEA. The CDR3 spells CSVEHQGGNTEAFF. DNA for the CDR3: TGCAGCGTTGAGCACCAGGGGGGGAACACTGAAGCTTTCTTT.

This chain joins TRBV28 and TRBJ1-4, with D uncertain. The CDR3 extends over 12 amino acids. V lost 6 bases to trimming and J lost 0 bases, with 2 bases between them. Germline V gene data show CDR1 as MDHEN and CDR2 as SYDVKM. The CDR3 sequence is CASSPTNEKLFF. CDR3 bases: TGTGCCAGCAGCCCAACTAATGAAAAACTGTTTTTT. Based on the CDR3 plus reference TRBV28 and TRBJ1-4, the full variable domain is DVKVTQSSRYLVKRTGEKVFLECVQDMDHENMFWYRQDPGLGLRLIYFSYDVKMKEKGDIPEGYSVSREKKERFSLILESASTNQTSMYLCASSPTNEKLFFGSGTQLSVL.

J is TRBJ1-3 and V is TRBV11-2, with D hard to call. This CDR3 comprises 15 residues. Trimming shortened V by 0 bases and J by 0 bases, and 6 bases separated the two germline ends. Per the germline V gene, CDR1 is SGHAT and CDR2 is FQNNGV. The CDR3 is CASSLEWASGNTIYF. The CDR3 bases are TGTGCCAGCAGCTTAGAGTGGGCCTCTGGAAACACCATATATTTT.

The chain uses TRBV6-1 and TRBJ1-6; 8 bases line up with TRBD1. CDR1 and CDR2 (germline): MNHNS, SASEGT. The CDR3 runs to 16 residues. The J segment lost 9 bases and the V segment lost 2 bases, leaving 9 bases of the junction unmatched. CDR3 loop: CASSEPSTGASSPLHF. The CDR3 DNA is TGTGCCAGCAGTGAACCCTCGACAGGGGCTAGTTCACCCCTCCACTTT.

This chain connects TRBV11-2 to TRBJ2-5; no firm D call. This CDR3 is built from 11 residues. V lost 5 bases and J lost 1, with 2 bases in between. From germline, CDR1 is SGHAT and CDR2 FQNNGV. This chain's CDR3 is CASSLQETQYF. DNA of the CDR3: TGTGCCAGCAGCCTCCAAGAGACCCAGTACTTC. The full variable domain, in which reference TRBV11-2 and TRBJ2-5 provide the parts outside the CDR3, is EAGVAQSPRYKIIEKRQSVAFWCNPISGHATLYWYQQILGQGPKLLIQFQNNGVVDDSQLPKDRFSAERLKGVDSTLKIQPAKLEDSAVYLCASSLQETQYFGPGTRLLVL.

The chain joins TRBV30 to TRBJ1-5; D gene ambiguous. Germline V gene lookup returns CDR1 GTSNPN and CDR2 SVGIG (reference sequence). This CDR3 contains 14 residues. Trimming took off 3 bases at V and 1 base at J, with 10 bases between the two ends. CDR3 protein: CAWSPVSSNQPQHF. CDR3 nucleotides: TGTGCCTGGAGCCCTGTTTCAAGCAATCAGCCCCAGCATTTT.

The chain joins TRBV19 to TRBJ2-7, with D possibly matching TRBD2 (7 bases). Trimming took 8 bases from V and 0 from J, leaving 14 bases between them. Germline V gene lookup returns CDR1 LNHDA and CDR2 SQIVND (reference sequence). This CDR3 comprises 14 residues. The CDR3 bases are TGTGCCAGTGCCGGCGGGGGCCTCTCCTACGAGCAGTACTTC. This encodes CASAGGGLSYEQYF.

This clone was seen a single time. One end of the junction varies from germline; a read error may be responsible. The same CDR3 arises from other DNA sequences in this sample as well. The chain carries TRBV6-1 and TRBJ2-7, with TRBD1 matching 7 bases. Looked up from germline, CDR1 is MNHNS and CDR2 is SASEGT. The CDR3 has 16 amino acids. Here the CDR3 reads CASSEATTGSSSEQYF. CDR3 DNA sequence: TGTGCTAGCAGTGAAGCGACGACAGGGTCTTCTTCCGAGCAGTACTTC.

This chain uses TRBV14 with TRBJ1-6, with TRBD1 matching over 7 bases. Germline V gene lookup returns CDR1 SGHDN and CDR2 FVKESK. The CDR3 loop spans 17 amino acids. Losses at the gene ends were 1 base for V and 4 bases for J; bases not matched to a gene: 7. The DNA for the CDR3 is TGTGCCAGCAGCCAAGTGGCAGGGGGTAATTATAATTCACCCCTCCACTTT. This translates into CASSQVAGGNYNSPLHF.

This clone was seen only a few times. The chain couples TRBV12-5 to TRBJ1-5, with D hard to call. Germline V gene data show CDR1 as LGHNT and CDR2 as FRNRAP. The CDR3 is 12 residues long. Trimming removed 5 bases from V and 7 bases from J, with 9 bases in between. DNA of the CDR3: TGTGCTAGTGGTCCCCACACCCAGCCCCAGCATTTT. This gives the protein CASGPHTQPQHF.

In its sample, this clone was seen once. The chain recombines TRBV28 with TRBJ1-2; D ambiguous. V was pared by 5 bases and J by 3 bases, with 7 bases between. Per the germline V gene, CDR1 is MDHEN and CDR2 is SYDVKM. There are 12 residues in the CDR3. The CDR3 here is CASSRGDYGYTF. The CDR3 DNA sequence: TGTGCCAGCAGTCGCGGCGACTATGGCTACACCTTC.

The V gene is TRBV5-4, the J gene TRBJ2-1; 8 nucleotides align to TRBD2. The CDR3 spans 15 residues. From germline, CDR1 is SGHNT and CDR2 YYREEE (reference sequence). The V gene end was trimmed by 3 bases and the J gene end by 0 bases; junction bases not matched to a gene: 2. In DNA form, the CDR3 reads TGTGCCAGCAGCTCCAGCGGGAGCTCCTACAATGAGCAGTTCTTC. This translates into CASSSSGSSYNEQFF.

This sequence joins TRBV7-4 and TRBJ2-3; 9 bases line up with TRBD1. This CDR3 contains 19 residues. After removal of 7 bases from V and 1 base from J, the junction contained 18 bases not matched to a gene. Germline-derived CDR1 and CDR2 are SGHVT and SQSDAQ. CDR3 residues: CASTTRGTGRMGGTDTQYF. CDR3 bases: TGTGCCAGCACCACCCGAGGGACAGGGAGAATGGGGGGCACAGATACGCAGTATTTT.